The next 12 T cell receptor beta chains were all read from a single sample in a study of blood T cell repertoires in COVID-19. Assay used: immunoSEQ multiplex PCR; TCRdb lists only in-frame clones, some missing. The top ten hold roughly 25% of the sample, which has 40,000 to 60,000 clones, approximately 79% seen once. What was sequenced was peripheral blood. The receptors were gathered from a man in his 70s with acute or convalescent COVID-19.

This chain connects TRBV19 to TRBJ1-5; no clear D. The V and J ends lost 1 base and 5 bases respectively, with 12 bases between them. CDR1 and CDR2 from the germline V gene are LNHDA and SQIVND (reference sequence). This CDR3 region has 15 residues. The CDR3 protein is CASSIVSNYDQPQHF. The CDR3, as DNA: TGTGCCAGTAGTATAGTATCCAACTATGATCAGCCCCAGCATTTT.

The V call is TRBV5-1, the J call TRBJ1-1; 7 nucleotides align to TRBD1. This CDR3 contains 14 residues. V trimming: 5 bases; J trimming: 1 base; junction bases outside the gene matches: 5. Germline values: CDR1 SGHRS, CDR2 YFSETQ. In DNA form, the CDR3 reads TGCGCCAGCAGGTGGGCAGGGGGGAACACTGAAGCTTTCTTT. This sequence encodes CASRWAGGNTEAFF.

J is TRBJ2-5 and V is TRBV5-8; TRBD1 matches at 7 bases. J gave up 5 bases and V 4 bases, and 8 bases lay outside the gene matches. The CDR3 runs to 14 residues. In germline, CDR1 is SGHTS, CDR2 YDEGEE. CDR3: CASSPGTVRETQYF. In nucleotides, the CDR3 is TGTGCCAGCAGCCCCGGGACAGTTCGGGAGACCCAGTACTTC. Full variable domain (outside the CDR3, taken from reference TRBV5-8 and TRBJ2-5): EAGVTQSPTHLIKTRGQQATLRCSPISGHTSVYWYQQALGLGLQFLLWYDEGEERNRGNFPPRFSGRQFPNYSSELNVNALELEDSALYLCASSPGTVRETQYFGPGTRLLVL.

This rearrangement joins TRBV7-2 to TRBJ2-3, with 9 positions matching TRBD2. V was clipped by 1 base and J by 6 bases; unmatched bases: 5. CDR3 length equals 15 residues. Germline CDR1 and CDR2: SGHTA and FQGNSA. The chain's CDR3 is CASSLVAGAGDTQYF. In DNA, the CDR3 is TGTGCCAGCAGCTTAGTAGCGGGAGCAGGGGATACGCAGTATTTT. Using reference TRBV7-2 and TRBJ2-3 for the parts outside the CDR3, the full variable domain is GAGVSQSPSNKVTEKGKDVELRCDPISGHTALYWYRQSLGQGLEFLIYFQGNSAPDKSGLPSDRFSAERTGGSVSTLTIQRTQQEDSAVYLCASSLVAGAGDTQYFGPGTRLTVL.

This CDR3 is CASSLTNRGELFF. For the CDR3, the DNA is TGTGCCAGCAGCTTGACTAACCGCGGGGAGCTGTTTTTT. The chain combines TRBV11-3 with TRBJ2-2, with a tentative D call TRBD2 (5 bases). The CDR3 runs 13 residues. V was clipped by 3 bases and J by 7 bases, with 9 bases between them. Germline CDR1 and CDR2: SGHNT and YENEEA.

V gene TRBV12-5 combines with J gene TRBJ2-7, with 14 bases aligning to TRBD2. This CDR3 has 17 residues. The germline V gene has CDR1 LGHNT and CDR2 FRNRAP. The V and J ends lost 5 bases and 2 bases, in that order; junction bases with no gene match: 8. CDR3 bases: TGTGCTAGTGGTCATTCCGGGACTAGCGGGAGTACCTACGAGCAGTACTTC. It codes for CASGHSGTSGSTYEQYF.

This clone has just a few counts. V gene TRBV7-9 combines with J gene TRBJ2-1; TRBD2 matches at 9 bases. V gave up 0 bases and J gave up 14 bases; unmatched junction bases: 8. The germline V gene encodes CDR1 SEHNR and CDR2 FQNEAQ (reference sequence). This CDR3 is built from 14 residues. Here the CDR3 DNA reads TGTGCCAGCAGCTTAGCGCTGGCTAGCGGGGTCGAGTTCTTC. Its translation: CASSLALASGVEFF.

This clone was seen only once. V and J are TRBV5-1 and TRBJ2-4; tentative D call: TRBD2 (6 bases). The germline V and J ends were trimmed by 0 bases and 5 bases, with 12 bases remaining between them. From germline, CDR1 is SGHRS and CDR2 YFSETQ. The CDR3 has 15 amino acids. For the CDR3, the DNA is TGCGCCAGCAGCTTGGTCCTGGGGGGTGAAAACATTCAGTACTTC. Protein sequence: CASSLVLGGENIQYF. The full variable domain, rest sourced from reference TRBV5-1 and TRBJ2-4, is KAGVTQTPRYLIKTRGQQVTLSCSPISGHRSVSWYQQTPGQGLQFLFEYFSETQRNKGNFPGRFSGRQFSNSRSEMNVSTLELGDSALYLCASSLVLGGENIQYFGAGTRLSVL.

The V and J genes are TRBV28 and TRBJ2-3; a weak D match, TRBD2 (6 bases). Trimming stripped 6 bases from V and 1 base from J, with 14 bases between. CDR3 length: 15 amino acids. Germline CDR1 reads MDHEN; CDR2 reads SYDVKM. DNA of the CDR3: TGTGCCAGCAGCCTGGGGGGAACAGGCACAGATACGCAGTATTTT. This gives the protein CASSLGGTGTDTQYF.

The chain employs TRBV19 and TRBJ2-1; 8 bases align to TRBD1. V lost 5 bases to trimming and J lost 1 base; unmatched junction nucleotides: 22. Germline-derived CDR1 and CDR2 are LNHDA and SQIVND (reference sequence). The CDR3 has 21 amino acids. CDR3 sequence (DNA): TGTGCCAGTAGTCCGACCCCTCAGGGGGGCAGGGGGCGAGATTCCTACAATGAGCAGTTCTTC. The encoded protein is CASSPTPQGGRGRDSYNEQFF. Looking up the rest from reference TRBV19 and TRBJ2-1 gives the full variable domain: DGGITQSPKYLFRKEGQNVTLSCEQNLNHDAMYWYRQDPGQGLRLIYYSQIVNDFQKGDIAEGYSVSREKKESFPLTVTSAQKNPTAFYLCASSPTPQGGRGRDSYNEQFFGPGTRLTVL.

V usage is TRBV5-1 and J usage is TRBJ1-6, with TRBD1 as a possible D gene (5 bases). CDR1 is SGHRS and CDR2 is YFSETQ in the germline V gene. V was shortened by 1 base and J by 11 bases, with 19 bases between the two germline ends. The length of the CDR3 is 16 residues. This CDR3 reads CASSLQGQLSQAPLHF. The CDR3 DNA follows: TGCGCCAGCAGCTTGCAAGGACAACTCTCACAGGCACCCCTCCACTTT.

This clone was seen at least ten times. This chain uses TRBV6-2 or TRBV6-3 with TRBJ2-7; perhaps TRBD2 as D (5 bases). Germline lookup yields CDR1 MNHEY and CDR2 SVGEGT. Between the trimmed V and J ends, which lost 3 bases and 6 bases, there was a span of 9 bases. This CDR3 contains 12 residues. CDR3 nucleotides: TGTGCCAGCAGTTATTCAAGCGGCGAGCAGTACTTC. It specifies CASSYSSGEQYF.